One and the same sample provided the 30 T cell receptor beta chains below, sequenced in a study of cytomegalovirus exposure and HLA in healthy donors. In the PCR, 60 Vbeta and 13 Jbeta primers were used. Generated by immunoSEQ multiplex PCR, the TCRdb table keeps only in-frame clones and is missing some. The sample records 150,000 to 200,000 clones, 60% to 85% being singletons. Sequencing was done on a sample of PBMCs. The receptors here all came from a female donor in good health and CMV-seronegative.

DNA of the CDR3: TGTGCCATCACTCCGAACCCGGGCTACGAGCAGTACTTC. This gives the protein CAITPNPGYEQYF. This rearrangement joins TRBV10-3 to TRBJ2-7; D gene unclear. V was clipped by 7 bases and J by 3 bases, with 13 bases between them. CDR1 and CDR2 from the germline V gene are ENHRY and SYGVKD. The CDR3 is made up of 13 amino acids.

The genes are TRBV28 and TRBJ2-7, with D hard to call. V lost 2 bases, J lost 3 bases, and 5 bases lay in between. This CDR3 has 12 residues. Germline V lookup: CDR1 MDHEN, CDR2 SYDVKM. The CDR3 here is CASSLQVYEQYF. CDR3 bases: TGTGCCAGCAGTTTACAGGTCTACGAGCAGTACTTC.

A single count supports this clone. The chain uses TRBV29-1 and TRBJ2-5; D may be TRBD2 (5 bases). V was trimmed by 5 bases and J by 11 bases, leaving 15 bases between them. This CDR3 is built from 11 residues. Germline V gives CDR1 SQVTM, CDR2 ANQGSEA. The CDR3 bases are TGCAGCGTTTCCCTTCCTGGGGAGCAGTACTTC. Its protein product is CSVSLPGEQYF.

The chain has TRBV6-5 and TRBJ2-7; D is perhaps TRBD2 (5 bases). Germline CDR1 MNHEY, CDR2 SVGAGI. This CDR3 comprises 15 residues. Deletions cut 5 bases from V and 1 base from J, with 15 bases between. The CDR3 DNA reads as TGTGCCAGCAGTCCGTACCGGTCGGGGTCCTACGAGCAGTACTTC. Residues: CASSPYRSGSYEQYF.

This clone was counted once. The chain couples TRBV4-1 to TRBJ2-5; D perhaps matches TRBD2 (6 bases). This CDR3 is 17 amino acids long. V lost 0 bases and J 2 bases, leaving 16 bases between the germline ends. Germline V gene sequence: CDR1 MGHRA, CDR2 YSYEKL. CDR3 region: CASSQDLVAEDQETQYF. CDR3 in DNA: TGCGCCAGCAGCCAAGATCTGGTAGCGGAAGATCAAGAGACCCAGTACTTC.

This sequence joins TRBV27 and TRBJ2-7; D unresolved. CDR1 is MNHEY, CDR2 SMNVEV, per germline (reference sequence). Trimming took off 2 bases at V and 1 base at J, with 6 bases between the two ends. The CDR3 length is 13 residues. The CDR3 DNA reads TGTGCCAGCAGTTTAACGGAGTCCTACGAGCAGTACTTC. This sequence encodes CASSLTESYEQYF.

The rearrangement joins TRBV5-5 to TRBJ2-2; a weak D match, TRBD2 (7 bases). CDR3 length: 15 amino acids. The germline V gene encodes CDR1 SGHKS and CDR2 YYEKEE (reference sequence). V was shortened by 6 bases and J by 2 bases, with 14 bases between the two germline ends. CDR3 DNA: TGTGCCAGCATTGGGGGGGGCTCAAACACCGGGGAGCTGTTTTTT. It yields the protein CASIGGGSNTGELFF.

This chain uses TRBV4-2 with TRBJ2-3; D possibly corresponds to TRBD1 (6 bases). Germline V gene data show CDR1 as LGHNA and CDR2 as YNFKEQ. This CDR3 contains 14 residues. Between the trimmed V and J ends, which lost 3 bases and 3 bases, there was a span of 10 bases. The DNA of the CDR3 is TGTGCCAGCAGCCATCCCGGACAGACAGATACGCAGTATTTT. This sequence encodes CASSHPGQTDTQYF.

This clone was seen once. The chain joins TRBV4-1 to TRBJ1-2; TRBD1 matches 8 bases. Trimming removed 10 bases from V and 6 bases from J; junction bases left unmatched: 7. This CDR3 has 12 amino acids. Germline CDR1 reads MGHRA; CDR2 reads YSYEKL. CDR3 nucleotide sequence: TGCGCCACCGCAGGGGGCGGCGATGGCTACACCTTC. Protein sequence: CATAGGGDGYTF.

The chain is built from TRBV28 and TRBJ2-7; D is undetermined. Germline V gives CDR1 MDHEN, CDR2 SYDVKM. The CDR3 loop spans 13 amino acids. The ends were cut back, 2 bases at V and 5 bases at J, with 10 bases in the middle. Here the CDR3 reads CASSLVASDEQYF. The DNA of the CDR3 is TGTGCCAGCAGTTTAGTGGCAAGCGACGAGCAGTACTTC.

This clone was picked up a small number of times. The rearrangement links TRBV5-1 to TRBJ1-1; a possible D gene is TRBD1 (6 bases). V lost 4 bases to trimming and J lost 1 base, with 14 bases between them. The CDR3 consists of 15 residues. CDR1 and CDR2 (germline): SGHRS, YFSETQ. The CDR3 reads CASSRNRVGNTEAFF. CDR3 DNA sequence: TGCGCCAGCAGCAGAAACAGGGTTGGGAACACTGAAGCTTTCTTT.

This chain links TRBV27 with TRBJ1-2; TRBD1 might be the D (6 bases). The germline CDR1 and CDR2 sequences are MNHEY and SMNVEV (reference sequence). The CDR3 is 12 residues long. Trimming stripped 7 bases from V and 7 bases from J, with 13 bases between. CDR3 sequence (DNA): TGTGCCAGCATGGGGGGGCCCCGTGGCTACACCTTC. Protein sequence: CASMGGPRGYTF.

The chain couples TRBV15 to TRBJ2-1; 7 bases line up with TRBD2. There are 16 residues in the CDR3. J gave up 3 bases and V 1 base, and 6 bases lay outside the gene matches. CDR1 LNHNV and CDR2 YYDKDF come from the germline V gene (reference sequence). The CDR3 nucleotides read TGTGCCACCAGCAGAGTAAAGACTAGCCTCTACAATGAGCAGTTCTTC. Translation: CATSRVKTSLYNEQFF. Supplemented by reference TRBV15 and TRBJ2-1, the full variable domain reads DAMVIQNPRYQVTQFGKPVTLSCSQTLNHNVMYWYQQKSSQAPKLLFHYYDKDFNNEADTPDNFQSRRPNTSFCFLDIRSPGLGDTAMYLCATSRVKTSLYNEQFFGPGTRLTVL.

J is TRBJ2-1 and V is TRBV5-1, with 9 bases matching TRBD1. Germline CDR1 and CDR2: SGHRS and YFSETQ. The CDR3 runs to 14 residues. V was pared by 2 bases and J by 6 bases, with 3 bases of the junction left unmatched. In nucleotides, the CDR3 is TGCGCCAGCAGCTTAACAGGGGGCCTCAATGAGCAGTTCTTC. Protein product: CASSLTGGLNEQFF.

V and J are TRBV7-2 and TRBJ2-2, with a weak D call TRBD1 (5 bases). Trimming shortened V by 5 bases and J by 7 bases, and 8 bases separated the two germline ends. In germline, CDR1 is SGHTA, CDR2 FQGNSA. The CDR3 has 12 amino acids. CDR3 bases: TGTGCCAGCAGCACGGACAACGGGGAGCTGTTTTTT. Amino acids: CASSTDNGELFF.

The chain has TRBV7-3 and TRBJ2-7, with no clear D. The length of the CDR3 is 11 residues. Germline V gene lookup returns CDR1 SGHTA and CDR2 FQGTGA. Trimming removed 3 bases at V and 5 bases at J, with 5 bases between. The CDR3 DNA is TGTGCCAGCAGCTTCAGCGACGAGCAGTACTTC. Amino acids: CASSFSDEQYF.

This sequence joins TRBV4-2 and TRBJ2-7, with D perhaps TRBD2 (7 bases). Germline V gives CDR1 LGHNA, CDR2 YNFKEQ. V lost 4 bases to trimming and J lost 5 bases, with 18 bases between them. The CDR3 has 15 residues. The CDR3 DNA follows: TGTGCCAGCAGCCGGGAGGGGGGCGGGAGCGACGAGCAGTACTTC. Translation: CASSREGGGSDEQYF.

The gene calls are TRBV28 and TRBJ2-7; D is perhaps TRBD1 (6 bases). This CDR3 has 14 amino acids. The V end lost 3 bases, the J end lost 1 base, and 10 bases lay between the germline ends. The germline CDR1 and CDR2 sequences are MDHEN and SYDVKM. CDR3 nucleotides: TGTGCCAGCAGTTTTTCCGACAGGTCCTACGAGCAGTACTTC. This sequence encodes CASSFSDRSYEQYF.

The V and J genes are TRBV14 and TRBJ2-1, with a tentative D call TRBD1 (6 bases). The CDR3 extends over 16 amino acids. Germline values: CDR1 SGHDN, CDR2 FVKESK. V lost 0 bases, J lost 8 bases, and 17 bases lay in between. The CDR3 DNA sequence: TGTGCCAGCAGCCAAGATATCCTACAGGGTATGGATGAGCAGTTCTTC. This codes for CASSQDILQGMDEQFF.

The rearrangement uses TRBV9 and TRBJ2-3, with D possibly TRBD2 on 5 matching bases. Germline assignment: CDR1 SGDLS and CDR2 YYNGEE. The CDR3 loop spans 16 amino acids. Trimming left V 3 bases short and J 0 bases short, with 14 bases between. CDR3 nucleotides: TGTGCCAGCAGCGGAAAAGCGGTGACTAGCACAGATACGCAGTATTTT. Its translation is CASSGKAVTSTDTQYF.

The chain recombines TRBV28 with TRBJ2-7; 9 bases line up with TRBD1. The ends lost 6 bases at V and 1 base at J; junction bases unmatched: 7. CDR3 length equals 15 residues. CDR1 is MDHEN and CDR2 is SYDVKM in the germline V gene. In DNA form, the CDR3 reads TGTGCCAGCAGCCGCTCCGGGACAGGGTCCTACGAGCAGTACTTC. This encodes CASSRSGTGSYEQYF.

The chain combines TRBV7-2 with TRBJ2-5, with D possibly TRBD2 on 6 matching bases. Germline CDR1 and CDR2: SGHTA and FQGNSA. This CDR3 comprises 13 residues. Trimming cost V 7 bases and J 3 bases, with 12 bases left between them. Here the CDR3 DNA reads TGTGCCAGCAAACGGGGGACCAAAGAGACCCAGTACTTC. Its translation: CASKRGTKETQYF.

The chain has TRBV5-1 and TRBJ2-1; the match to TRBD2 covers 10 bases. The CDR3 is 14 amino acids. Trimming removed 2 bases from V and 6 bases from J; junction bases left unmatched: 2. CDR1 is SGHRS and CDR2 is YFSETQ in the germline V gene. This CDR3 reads CASSFRTSGNEQFF. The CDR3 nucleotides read TGCGCCAGCAGCTTCCGGACTAGCGGCAATGAGCAGTTCTTC.

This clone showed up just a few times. DNA of the CDR3: TGTGCCACCAGCGAGCGGACAGGGGACGAAAAACTGTTTTTT. Protein sequence: CATSERTGDEKLFF. The gene calls are TRBV15 and TRBJ1-4; 9 bases match TRBD1. This CDR3 spans 14 amino acids. The junction had 6 bases not matched to a gene; V was cut back by 5 bases and J by 8 bases. CDR1 and CDR2 (germline): LNHNV, YYDKDF (reference sequence).

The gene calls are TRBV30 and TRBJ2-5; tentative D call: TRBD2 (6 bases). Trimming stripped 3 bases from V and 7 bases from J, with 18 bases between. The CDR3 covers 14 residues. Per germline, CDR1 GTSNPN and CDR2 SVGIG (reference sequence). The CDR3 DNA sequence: TGTGCCTGGAGGTCTCGCGGGACTCCGACGACCCAGTACTTC. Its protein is CAWRSRGTPTTQYF.

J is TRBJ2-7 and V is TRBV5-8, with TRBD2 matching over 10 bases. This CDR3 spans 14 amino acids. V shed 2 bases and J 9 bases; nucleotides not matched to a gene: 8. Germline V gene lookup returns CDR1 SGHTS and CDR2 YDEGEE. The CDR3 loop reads CASSFLAGGHLQYF. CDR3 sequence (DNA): TGTGCCAGCAGCTTTTTAGCGGGAGGCCACTTGCAGTACTTC.

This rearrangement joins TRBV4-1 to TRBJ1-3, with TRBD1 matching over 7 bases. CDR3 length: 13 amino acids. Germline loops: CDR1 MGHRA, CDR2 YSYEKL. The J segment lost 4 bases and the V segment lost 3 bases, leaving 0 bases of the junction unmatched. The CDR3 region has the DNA TGCGCCAGCAGCCAGACAGGGGGAAACACCATATATTTT. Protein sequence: CASSQTGGNTIYF.

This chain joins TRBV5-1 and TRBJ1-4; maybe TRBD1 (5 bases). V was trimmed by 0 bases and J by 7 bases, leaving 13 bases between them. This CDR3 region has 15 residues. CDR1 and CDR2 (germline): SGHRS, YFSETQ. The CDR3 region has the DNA TGCGCCAGCAGCTTGGAGGGCAGGGTTAGTGAAAAACTGTTTTTT. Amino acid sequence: CASSLEGRVSEKLFF. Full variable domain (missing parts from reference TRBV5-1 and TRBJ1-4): KAGVTQTPRYLIKTRGQQVTLSCSPISGHRSVSWYQQTPGQGLQFLFEYFSETQRNKGNFPGRFSGRQFSNSRSEMNVSTLELGDSALYLCASSLEGRVSEKLFFGSGTQLSVL.

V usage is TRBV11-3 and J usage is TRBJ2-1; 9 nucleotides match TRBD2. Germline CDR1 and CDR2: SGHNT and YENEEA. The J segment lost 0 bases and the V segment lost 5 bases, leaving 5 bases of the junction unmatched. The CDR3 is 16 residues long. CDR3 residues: CASSKAGGVSYNEQFF. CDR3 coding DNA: TGTGCCAGCAGCAAAGCGGGGGGCGTCTCCTACAATGAGCAGTTCTTC.

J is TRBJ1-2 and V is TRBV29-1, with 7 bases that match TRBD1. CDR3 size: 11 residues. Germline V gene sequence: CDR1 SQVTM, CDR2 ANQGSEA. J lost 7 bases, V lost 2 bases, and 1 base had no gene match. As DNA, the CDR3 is TGCAGCGTTGAACAGGGGGTTGGCTACACCTTC. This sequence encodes CSVEQGVGYTF.